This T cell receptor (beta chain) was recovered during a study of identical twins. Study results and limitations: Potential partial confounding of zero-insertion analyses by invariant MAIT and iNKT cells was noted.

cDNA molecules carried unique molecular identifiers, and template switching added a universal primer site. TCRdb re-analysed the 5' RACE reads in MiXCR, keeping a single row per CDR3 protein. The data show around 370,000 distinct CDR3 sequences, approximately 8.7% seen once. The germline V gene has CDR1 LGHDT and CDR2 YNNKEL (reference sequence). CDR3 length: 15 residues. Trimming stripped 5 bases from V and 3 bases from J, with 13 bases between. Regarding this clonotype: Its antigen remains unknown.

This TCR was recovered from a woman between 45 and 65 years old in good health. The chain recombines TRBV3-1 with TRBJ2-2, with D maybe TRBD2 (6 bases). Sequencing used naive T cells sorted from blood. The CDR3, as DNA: TGTGCCAGCAGCGACGTAGCGGACCACACCGGGGAGCTGTTTTTT. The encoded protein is CASSDVADHTGELFF.